This T cell receptor beta chain was identified in a study of T cells expressing NK-cell markers. This CDR3 comprises 14 residues. Germline CDR1 is SGHRS and CDR2 is YFSETQ. What made the TCR beta cDNA was 5'RACE template switching with UMIs. For each CDR3 protein, TCRdb gives one entry from its re-call of the 5' RACE reads, without DNA. This listing includes 550,000 to 600,000 distinct CDR3 sequences. The TCR originated in a man aged 18 to 29 in good health. The J gene is TRBJ2-7, the V gene TRBV5-1; TCRdb's assignment of TRBD2 cannot be checked, as there is no DNA. What was sequenced was blood T cells: a sorted CD56 or NKG2C T cell subset, CD4+ or CD8+ T cells, or bulk PBMC T cells (not recorded which). The chain's CDR3 is CASSFKREPGEQYF.